This T cell receptor (beta chain) came from a study of T cell changes during pregnancy in multiple sclerosis. Assay: immunoSEQ multiplex PCR; the TCRdb copy retains only in-frame clones and omits some. Of 50,000 or so clones detected, around 90% appear once; the ten largest clones hold about 0.49%. This TCR derives from a female donor in good health, enrolled as a control in a pregnancy study. Sequenced material: CD4+ T cells from peripheral blood mononuclear cells, taken after pregnancy.

CDR3 residues: CAIVISGGAYNEQFF. CDR3 bases: TGTGCCATCGTCATTAGCGGGGGGGCTTACAATGAGCAGTTCTTC. The chain joins TRBV7-9 to TRBJ2-1; 11 bases are shared with TRBD2. The CDR3 is 15 amino acids. From germline, CDR1 is SEHNR and CDR2 FQNEAQ (reference sequence). Trimming took 10 bases from V and 4 from J; bases not matched to a gene: 9.